The 30 T cell receptor beta chains given below trace back to one sample, sequenced in a study of shared clonotypes between healthy human individuals. Data came from immunoSEQ multiplex PCR; TCRdb stores just in-frame clones and leaves some out. The sample carries roughly 1,000,000 clones, around 82% recorded once. What was sequenced was memory CD4+ T cells from PBMCs. Described subset: CD45RA-negative fraction. Every receptor here comes from a man younger than 35 in good health. Some clones in this sample may be carry-over from other donors' samples.

The V gene is TRBV28, the J gene TRBJ2-5, with a weak D call TRBD1 (6 bases). Trimming cost V 3 bases and J 1 base, with 12 bases left between them. The length of the CDR3 is 15 residues. CDR1 and CDR2 (germline): MDHEN, SYDVKM. The CDR3 DNA sequence: TGTGCCAGCAGTTTGCCCCAGGGGCCCCAAGAGACCCAGTACTTC. The encoded protein is CASSLPQGPQETQYF.

V gene TRBV6-5 combines with J gene TRBJ1-2; D not resolved. Between the trimmed V and J ends, which lost 6 bases and 5 bases, there was a span of 10 bases. CDR3 length equals 12 residues. Germline values: CDR1 MNHEY, CDR2 SVGAGI. The CDR3 loop reads CASRTLPYGYTF. The CDR3 DNA sequence: TGTGCCAGCAGGACACTGCCTTATGGCTACACCTTC.

The J gene is TRBJ2-7, the V gene TRBV19, with D unclear. Trimming stripped 5 bases from V and 0 bases from J, with 11 bases between. CDR1 and CDR2 (germline): LNHDA, SQIVND (reference sequence). This CDR3 is 14 amino acids long. The CDR3 sequence: CASSSDWYSYEQYF. The CDR3 bases are TGTGCCAGTAGTTCCGACTGGTACTCCTACGAGCAGTACTTC.

The chain carries TRBV7-2 and TRBJ2-1; D gene uncertain. Trimming took 6 bases from V and 9 from J, leaving 15 bases between them. The length of the CDR3 is 13 residues. CDR1 and CDR2 (germline): SGHTA, FQGNSA. As DNA, the CDR3 is TGTGCCAGCAGGCCCACGACTCGCGGTGAGCAGTTCTTC. Its translation: CASRPTTRGEQFF.

As regards this clone: This sequence is one base from a far larger clone and is likely a read error. Other DNA sequences in this specimen translate into the identical CDR3. This chain joins TRBV5-4 and TRBJ2-5; possibly TRBD1 or TRBD2 for D (5 bases each). The CDR3 totals 14 residues. Trimming shortened V by 4 bases and J by 4 bases, and 14 bases separated the two germline ends. The germline CDR1 and CDR2 sequences are SGHNT and YYREEE (reference sequence). CDR3 residues: CASSPGPEVETQYF. The CDR3 coding sequence is TGTGCCAGCAGCCCGGGGCCAGAAGTAGAGACCCAGTACTTC.

J is TRBJ2-3 and V is TRBV5-1; 9 bases map to TRBD2. CDR1 is SGHRS, CDR2 YFSETQ, per germline. The CDR3 has 15 amino acids. With 0 bases clipped from V and 9 bases from J, the junction kept 8 bases outside the gene matches. In nucleotides, the CDR3 is TGCGCCAGCAGCTTGGGGCTAGCGGGATACCCGACGCAGTATTTT. This gives the protein CASSLGLAGYPTQYF.

This clone was seen a handful of times. The J gene is TRBJ2-5, the V gene TRBV28; 9 nucleotides agree with TRBD2. In germline, CDR1 is MDHEN, CDR2 SYDVKM. With 1 base clipped from V and 3 bases from J, the junction kept 6 bases outside the gene matches. The CDR3 has 16 amino acids. As DNA, the CDR3 is TGTGCCAGCAGTTTATTGGGCGGGAGGGCCAAAGAGACCCAGTACTTC. It codes for CASSLLGGRAKETQYF.

Comments on this clone: The sample contains more than one DNA sequence encoding this CDR3. The chain links TRBV2 to TRBJ2-3; perhaps D is TRBD1 or TRBD2 (5 bases each). Per germline, CDR1 SNHLY and CDR2 FYNNEI. The CDR3 length is 12 residues. V was pared by 5 bases and J by 6 bases, with 9 bases between. The CDR3 here is CASSRGPDTQYF. DNA for the CDR3: TGTGCCAGCAGTCGGGGACCCGATACGCAGTATTTT.

J is TRBJ2-7 and V is TRBV5-8; 8 positions match TRBD1. V gave up 0 bases and J gave up 5 bases; unmatched junction bases: 10. The CDR3 is made up of 16 amino acids. The germline CDR1 and CDR2 sequences are SGHTS and YDEGEE. The DNA for the CDR3 is TGTGCCAGCAGCTTGGGTGGACAGGGCCTACTGGACGAGCAGTACTTC. Translated, it gives CASSLGGQGLLDEQYF.

The chain is built from TRBV28 and TRBJ2-7, with 7 bases matching TRBD1. Germline values: CDR1 MDHEN, CDR2 SYDVKM. This CDR3 comprises 14 residues. Unmatched junction bases numbered 10, after V lost 7 bases and J lost 4 bases. The CDR3 region is CASTAGTAKYEQYF. Written as DNA, the CDR3 is TGTGCCAGCACCGCCGGGACAGCTAAGTACGAGCAGTACTTC.

The rearrangement joins TRBV5-1 to TRBJ2-7; TRBD2 aligns across 7 bases. The V gene end was trimmed by 4 bases and the J gene end by 4 bases; junction bases not matched to a gene: 5. This CDR3 region has 13 residues. Germline V lookup: CDR1 SGHRS, CDR2 YFSETQ. The CDR3, as DNA: TGCGCCAGCAGCGGAGCGGGGATATACGAGCAGTACTTC. Encoded protein: CASSGAGIYEQYF.

The chain links TRBV7-2 to TRBJ1-2; 8 bases agree with TRBD1. J gave up 4 bases and V 3 bases, and 4 bases lay outside the gene matches. This CDR3 spans 14 amino acids. In germline, CDR1 is SGHTA, CDR2 FQGNSA. CDR3 DNA sequence: TGTGCCAGCAGCTTCGACAGGGGCAGCTATGGCTACACCTTC. Its translation: CASSFDRGSYGYTF. Supplemented by reference TRBV7-2 and TRBJ1-2, the full variable domain reads GAGVSQSPSNKVTEKGKDVELRCDPISGHTALYWYRQSLGQGLEFLIYFQGNSAPDKSGLPSDRFSAERTGGSVSTLTIQRTQQEDSAVYLCASSFDRGSYGYTFGSGTRLTVV.

The chain recombines TRBV15 with TRBJ2-3; 12 bases align to TRBD2. There are 15 residues in the CDR3. The junction had 8 bases not matched to a gene; V was cut back by 5 bases and J by 8 bases. Per the germline V gene, CDR1 is LNHNV and CDR2 is YYDKDF (reference sequence). The CDR3 region has the DNA TGTGCCACCAGCCGGCGGACTAGCGGGATTGGTACGCAGTATTTT. Encoded protein: CATSRRTSGIGTQYF.

Of note for this clone: Other DNA sequences from this sample encode an identical CDR3 as well. V gene TRBV28 combines with J gene TRBJ2-3, with D possibly being TRBD2 (5 bases). The CDR3 length is 13 residues. Trimming stripped 5 bases from V and 6 bases from J, with 12 bases between. CDR1 and CDR2 (germline): MDHEN, SYDVKM. The CDR3 DNA reads as TGTGCCAGCAGTCCGGGCGGGTCGGATACGCAGTATTTT. Residues: CASSPGGSDTQYF.

The gene calls are TRBV4-2 and TRBJ2-1; 8 nucleotides align to TRBD2. Germline CDR1 and CDR2: LGHNA and YNFKEQ. Unmatched junction bases numbered 10, after V lost 0 bases and J lost 9 bases. The CDR3 is 16 residues long. CDR3 sequence (DNA): TGTGCCAGCAGCCAAGATAGCGGGACTAGGGGGGCTGAGCAGTTCTTC. It is translated as CASSQDSGTRGAEQFF.

This sequence joins TRBV28 and TRBJ1-2; no clear D. CDR1 is MDHEN, CDR2 SYDVKM, per germline. CDR3 length: 13 amino acids. The ends were cut back, 1 base at V and 8 bases at J, with 11 bases in the middle. CDR3 DNA sequence: TGTGCCAGCAGTTTATCCTCGACCCTAGGCTACACCTTC. Residues: CASSLSSTLGYTF.

This clone was counted once. This sequence joins TRBV5-4 and TRBJ2-2, with 11 bases that match TRBD2. Per the germline V gene, CDR1 is SGHNT and CDR2 is YYREEE (reference sequence). The CDR3 has 18 residues. Trimming removed 0 bases from V and 4 bases from J; junction bases left unmatched: 8. CDR3 in amino acids: CASSLGGLAGGLTGELFF. CDR3 bases: TGTGCCAGCAGCTTGGGTGGGCTAGCGGGAGGACTCACCGGGGAGCTGTTTTTT.

This chain links TRBV5-3 with TRBJ1-5; D not certain. TRBV5-3 is identified as an open reading frame with a role that is uncertain. The CDR3 loop spans 12 amino acids. V was shortened by 9 bases and J by 6 bases, with 13 bases between the two germline ends. For the CDR3, the DNA is TGTGCCACGGGGTTAGGGAGTCAGCCCCAGCATTTT. Its protein is CATGLGSQPQHF.

This clone was recorded once. The chain has TRBV19 and TRBJ1-5; TRBD1 aligns across 9 bases. This CDR3 region has 14 residues. In germline, CDR1 is LNHDA, CDR2 SQIVND (reference sequence). The J segment lost 7 bases and the V segment lost 6 bases, leaving 7 bases of the junction unmatched. CDR3 sequence (DNA): TGTGCCAGTAGCTTTACAGGGGGCGGACAGCCCCAGCATTTT. As protein: CASSFTGGGQPQHF. The complete variable domain, with remaining parts taken from reference TRBV19 and TRBJ1-5, reads DGGITQSPKYLFRKEGQNVTLSCEQNLNHDAMYWYRQDPGQGLRLIYYSQIVNDFQKGDIAEGYSVSREKKESFPLTVTSAQKNPTAFYLCASSFTGGGQPQHFGDGTRLSIL.

The chain carries TRBV2 and TRBJ2-7, with D unclear. Germline V gene lookup returns CDR1 SNHLY and CDR2 FYNNEI. V dropped 7 bases and J dropped 0 bases, with 13 bases sitting between them. The CDR3 sequence is 14 residues long. CDR3 protein: CASTLTDSSYEQYF. The CDR3 nucleotides are TGTGCCAGCACCCTGACGGATAGCTCCTACGAGCAGTACTTC.

The rearrangement links TRBV28 to TRBJ2-7; D may be TRBD1 (7 bases). V lost 5 bases and J lost 0, with 14 bases in between. Germline CDR1 reads MDHEN; CDR2 reads SYDVKM. This CDR3 is built from 15 residues. This chain's CDR3 is CASSQQGRSSYEQYF. As DNA, the CDR3 is TGTGCCAGCAGTCAACAGGGGAGGAGCTCCTACGAGCAGTACTTC.

This chain joins TRBV14 and TRBJ2-1, with 9 bases identical to TRBD1. The CDR3 has 16 amino acids. The germline V gene has CDR1 SGHDN and CDR2 FVKESK. The ends lost 3 bases at V and 2 bases at J; junction bases unmatched: 5. The CDR3 region has the DNA TGTGCCAGCAGCCAGTGGGGACAGGGAGCCTACAATGAGCAGTTCTTC. It specifies CASSQWGQGAYNEQFF.

The chain uses TRBV9 and TRBJ2-1; D call uncertain. The CDR3 is made up of 14 amino acids. Per the germline V gene, CDR1 is SGDLS and CDR2 is YYNGEE. Deletions cut 1 base from V and 8 bases from J, with 13 bases between. For the CDR3, the DNA is TGTGCCAGCAGCGTAAGCGCTAGGTCCTATGAGCAGTTCTTC. This encodes CASSVSARSYEQFF.

This chain connects TRBV4-3 to TRBJ2-3; TRBD2 is a possible D gene (5 bases). CDR1 LGHNA and CDR2 YSLEER come from the germline V gene. The V and J ends lost 0 bases and 6 bases respectively, with 16 bases between them. This CDR3 has 16 residues. The CDR3 DNA follows: TGCGCCAGCAGCCAAGATCGGGTTGGGCGGGCCGATACGCAGTATTTT. Protein: CASSQDRVGRADTQYF.

This chain links TRBV5-6 with TRBJ2-1, with D unclear. Germline V gives CDR1 SGHDT, CDR2 YYEEEE. With 1 base removed from V and 2 bases from J, the gap between germline ends came to 10 bases. This CDR3 has 15 residues. DNA for the CDR3: TGTGCCAGCAGCTTGAACGGACCTACCTACAATGAGCAGTTCTTC. Encoded protein: CASSLNGPTYNEQFF.

In regard to this clone: Other nucleotide sequences in the sample specify the same CDR3. The gene calls are TRBV19 and TRBJ1-5; D unresolved. CDR1 LNHDA and CDR2 SQIVND come from the germline V gene (reference sequence). The CDR3 has 14 amino acids. V lost 5 bases, J lost 2 bases, and 10 bases lay in between. The CDR3 sequence is CASSDRGGNQPQHF. The CDR3 nucleotides are TGTGCCAGTAGTGACCGGGGTGGCAATCAGCCCCAGCATTTT.

V usage is TRBV28 and J usage is TRBJ1-4; D is uncertain. The CDR3 runs to 14 residues. V was trimmed by 4 bases and J by 3 bases, leaving 9 bases between them. CDR1 is MDHEN and CDR2 is SYDVKM in the germline V gene. CDR3 coding DNA: TGTGCCAGCAGTTCCCCCGGGTCTAATGAAAAACTGTTTTTT. Protein sequence: CASSSPGSNEKLFF.

This chain connects TRBV5-6 to TRBJ2-5, with D possibly being TRBD1 or TRBD2 (5 bases each). The CDR3 is 17 residues long. Germline CDR1 SGHDT, CDR2 YYEEEE. Trimming took off 4 bases at V and 2 bases at J, with 21 bases between the two ends. The CDR3 nucleotides are TGTGCCAGCAGCCCGGGGCCCCTACACCGACGGCAAGAGACCCAGTACTTC. As protein: CASSPGPLHRRQETQYF. Full variable domain (outside the CDR3, taken from reference TRBV5-6 and TRBJ2-5): DAGVTQSPTHLIKTRGQQVTLRCSPKSGHDTVSWYQQALGQGPQFIFQYYEEEERQRGNFPDRFSGHQFPNYSSELNVNALLLGDSALYLCASSPGPLHRRQETQYFGPGTRLLVL.

The rearrangement uses TRBV11-2 and TRBJ2-2; 9 nucleotides align to TRBD2. This CDR3 has 16 amino acids. V trimming: 6 bases; J trimming: 2 bases; junction bases outside the gene matches: 7. Germline V gene data show CDR1 as SGHAT and CDR2 as FQNNGV. In DNA form, the CDR3 reads TGTGCCAGCAGGGATATAGCGGGAGTAAACACCGGGGAGCTGTTTTTT. Translated, it gives CASRDIAGVNTGELFF.

V and J are TRBV15 and TRBJ1-4, with D unclear. The CDR3 has 15 amino acids. V dropped 0 bases and J dropped 12 bases, with 17 bases sitting between them. Germline CDR1 LNHNV, CDR2 YYDKDF (reference sequence). The CDR3 loop reads CATSRDSHISSELFF. The CDR3 bases are TGTGCCACCAGCAGAGATAGCCACATAAGTTCGGAACTGTTTTTT.